A single sample gave rise to the 29 T cell receptor beta chains below, sequenced in a study of T-cell reconstitution after alpha-beta-depleted transplantation in children. A library of TCRbeta sequences, prepared with unique molecular identifiers, was generated. TCRdb ran MiXCR on the PCR reads and lists one entry per CDR3 protein. The sample carries approximately 350,000 distinct CDR3 sequences, under 20% recorded once. Material: PBMCs, mostly from graft donor cells, obtained 360 days after TCRalphabeta/CD19-depleted stem cell transplant. These receptors originate from a male patient between 2 and 10 years old who had a stem cell transplant for acute lymphoblastic leukemia, so the T cells may come from the graft donor.

This clonotype showed up just a few times. The chain has TRBV29-1 and TRBJ2-1; D gene ambiguous. Trimming cost V 3 bases and J 3 bases, with 12 bases left between them. CDR3 size: 14 residues. The germline V gene has CDR1 SQVTM and CDR2 ANQGSEA. CDR3 protein: CSVESVARYNEQFF. The CDR3 nucleotides are TGCAGCGTTGAGAGCGTTGCCCGCTACAATGAGCAGTTCTTC.

This clonotype was seen more than once but under ten times. The J gene is TRBJ2-1, the V gene TRBV2; the D gene is possibly TRBD1 (8 bases). V lost 7 bases and J 4 bases, leaving 14 bases between the germline ends. The CDR3 sequence is 14 residues long. Germline CDR1 reads SNHLY; CDR2 reads FYNNEI. The CDR3 DNA reads as TGTGCCAGCAAGCGGGACAGGAGTTACAATGAGCAGTTCTTC. The encoded protein is CASKRDRSYNEQFF.

There are a few counts of this clonotype. V and J are TRBV20-1 and TRBJ2-2; D is undetermined. The CDR3 spans 13 residues. Deletions cut 6 bases from V and 4 bases from J, with 12 bases between. Germline CDR1 and CDR2: DFQATT and SNEGSKA (reference sequence). The CDR3 DNA follows: TGCAGTGCCCTAACCCCGGGCACCGGGGAGCTGTTTTTT. This translates into CSALTPGTGELFF.

V usage is TRBV4-1 and J usage is TRBJ2-3; a possible D gene is TRBD2 (6 bases). The V end lost 4 bases, the J end lost 6 bases, and 14 bases lay between the germline ends. Germline CDR1 reads MGHRA; CDR2 reads YSYEKL. The CDR3 spans 14 residues. CDR3 in amino acids: CASSRGTRPDTQYF. CDR3 nucleotide sequence: TGCGCCAGCAGCCGTGGGACTCGCCCCGATACGCAGTATTTT.

This rearrangement joins TRBV12-3 or TRBV12-4 to TRBJ2-7, with a weak D call TRBD1 (6 bases). Deletions cut 5 bases from V and 5 bases from J, with 13 bases between. CDR3 length equals 13 residues. The CDR3 DNA is TGTGCCAGCAGTCACGGGACAAGCCACGAGCAGTACTTC. Its protein product is CASSHGTSHEQYF.

The chain is built from TRBV24-1 and TRBJ2-5, with D tentatively TRBD1 or TRBD2 (5 bases each). The V gene's germline CDR1 is KGHDR and CDR2 SFDVKD. Trimming left V 4 bases short and J 2 bases short, with 13 bases between. CDR3 size: 15 residues. Here the CDR3 reads CATSETGTAQETQYF. In nucleotides, the CDR3 is TGTGCCACCAGTGAGACCGGGACGGCACAAGAGACCCAGTACTTC.

The rearrangement links TRBV28 to TRBJ2-7; D is uncertain. The V gene lost 6 bases and the J gene lost 2 bases, with 17 bases spanning the gap. The germline CDR1 and CDR2 sequences are MDHEN and SYDVKM. The CDR3 consists of 15 residues. CDR3: CASRVDPMAPYEQYF. CDR3 sequence (DNA): TGTGCCAGCAGGGTGGACCCCATGGCTCCCTACGAGCAGTACTTC.

This clonotype has a count of ten or more. V is TRBV5-1 and J is TRBJ2-1; 10 nucleotides line up with TRBD2. Germline lookup yields CDR1 SGHRS and CDR2 YFSETQ. The J segment lost 3 bases and the V segment lost 0 bases, leaving 3 bases of the junction unmatched. The CDR3 is made up of 16 amino acids. CDR3: CASSLEIAGGYNEQFF. CDR3 DNA sequence: TGCGCCAGCAGCTTGGAAATAGCGGGAGGCTACAATGAGCAGTTCTTC.

The rearrangement joins TRBV10-3 to TRBJ2-7; TRBD1 might be the D (6 bases). Trimming took 0 bases from V and 3 from J, leaving 12 bases between them. Germline V gene lookup returns CDR1 ENHRY and CDR2 SYGVKD. The CDR3 spans 15 residues. This chain's CDR3 is CAISESQGSHYEQYF. CDR3 DNA: TGTGCCATCAGTGAGTCTCAGGGGTCCCACTACGAGCAGTACTTC.

This clonotype was recorded at least ten times. This chain uses TRBV7-2 with TRBJ2-5, with unresolved D. The CDR3 length is 14 residues. Germline-derived CDR1 and CDR2 are SGHTA and FQGNSA. V lost 1 base, J lost 5 bases, and 11 bases lay in between. The chain's CDR3 is CASSLDPALETQYF. The CDR3 DNA is TGTGCCAGCAGCTTAGATCCTGCGCTGGAGACCCAGTACTTC.

The chain has TRBV5-1 and TRBJ2-5; 9 positions agree with TRBD2. The CDR3 sequence is 14 residues long. In germline, CDR1 is SGHRS, CDR2 YFSETQ. The V segment lost 6 bases and the J segment 5 bases; nucleotides outside the gene matches: 8. The CDR3 protein is CASNGGRAGETQYF. CDR3 bases: TGCGCCAGCAACGGCGGGAGGGCCGGGGAGACCCAGTACTTC. Supplemented by reference TRBV5-1 and TRBJ2-5, the full variable domain reads KAGVTQTPRYLIKTRGQQVTLSCSPISGHRSVSWYQQTPGQGLQFLFEYFSETQRNKGNFPGRFSGRQFSNSRSEMNVSTLELGDSALYLCASNGGRAGETQYFGPGTRLLVL.

This clonotype was counted ten times or more. In nucleotides, the CDR3 is TGTGCCAGCAGTTTGTGGGGGTCTGGAAACACCATATATTTT. It translates to CASSLWGSGNTIYF. The genes are TRBV12-3 or TRBV12-4 and TRBJ1-3, with a possible D match to TRBD1 (5 bases). Deletions cut 3 bases from V and 1 base from J, with 7 bases between. The CDR3 consists of 14 residues.

The chain carries TRBV5-6 and TRBJ2-2; D gene ambiguous. CDR3 length: 16 amino acids. CDR1 is SGHDT, CDR2 YYEEEE, per germline. Trimming pared 3 bases from V and 3 bases from J, leaving 15 bases between. This CDR3 reads CASSSTYLLHTGELFF. In DNA, the CDR3 is TGTGCCAGCAGCTCGACCTACCTTCTCCACACCGGGGAGCTGTTTTTT.

The sample holds many counts of this clonotype. The CDR3 sequence: CASSLARAADEQFF. CDR3 bases: TGTGCCAGCAGCTTAGCCAGGGCGGCTGATGAGCAGTTCTTC. The chain joins TRBV7-9 to TRBJ2-1, with D possibly matching TRBD1 (5 bases). The V gene lost 0 bases and the J gene lost 8 bases, with 11 bases spanning the gap. The length of the CDR3 is 14 residues. Germline-derived CDR1 and CDR2 are SEHNR and FQNEAQ (reference sequence).

The chain combines TRBV11-2 with TRBJ2-7; TRBD1 is a possible D gene (5 bases). Germline-derived CDR1 and CDR2 are SGHAT and FQNNGV. This CDR3 spans 15 amino acids. Deletions cut 7 bases from V and 3 bases from J, with 19 bases between. CDR3 DNA: TGTGCCAGCACCCCAGGGTCAGGGCCCTACTACGAGCAGTACTTC. Its translation: CASTPGSGPYYEQYF.

This clonotype has ten or more counts. This chain connects TRBV4-3 to TRBJ2-1, with TRBD2 as a possible D gene (5 bases). V lost 3 bases, J lost 7 bases, and 10 bases lay in between. CDR1 and CDR2 (germline): LGHNA, YSLEER. The CDR3 contains 13 residues. The CDR3, as DNA: TGCGCCAGCAGCCAGGACTTCCTTAATGAGCAGTTCTTC. Translation: CASSQDFLNEQFF.

There are many counts of this clonotype. The V call is TRBV20-1, the J call TRBJ2-3; 10 bases line up with TRBD2. CDR1 DFQATT and CDR2 SNEGSKA come from the germline V gene (reference sequence). CDR3 size: 14 residues. The V gene end was trimmed by 2 bases and the J gene end by 4 bases; junction bases not matched to a gene: 3. As DNA, the CDR3 is TGCAGTGCTAGACTAGCGGGAGTGGCAGATACGCAGTATTTT. Translation: CSARLAGVADTQYF.

In its sample, this clonotype was seen a few times. The chain uses TRBV24-1 and TRBJ2-7; the match to TRBD1 covers 11 bases. The germline CDR1 and CDR2 sequences are KGHDR and SFDVKD. CDR3 length equals 16 residues. The V segment lost 2 bases and the J segment 5 bases; nucleotides outside the gene matches: 7. The CDR3 DNA is TGTGCCACCAGTGATTCCGGGACAGGGGGAGTCAACGAGCAGTACTTC. This encodes CATSDSGTGGVNEQYF.

DNA for the CDR3: TGCGCCAGCAGCGGGGGGGGGACGTTAGCCTCGGAGACCCAGTACTTC. Its protein product is CASSGGGTLASETQYF. This sequence joins TRBV5-1 and TRBJ2-5; TRBD2 aligns across 7 bases. Trimming took 4 bases from V and 5 from J; bases not matched to a gene: 14. Germline CDR1 reads SGHRS; CDR2 reads YFSETQ. The CDR3 is made up of 16 amino acids.

This clonotype was counted at least ten times. The gene calls are TRBV28 and TRBJ2-3; either TRBD1 or TRBD2 may fit D (5 bases each). The germline V gene has CDR1 MDHEN and CDR2 SYDVKM. The CDR3 totals 14 residues. V shed 3 bases and J shed 2 bases, with 9 bases lying between them. Here the CDR3 reads CASSLGPLTDTQYF. In DNA form, the CDR3 reads TGTGCCAGCAGTTTGGGACCCCTCACAGATACGCAGTATTTT.

The V and J genes are TRBV7-9 and TRBJ2-1; 7 bases fit TRBD2. CDR3 length: 16 residues. V trimming: 6 bases; J trimming: 4 bases; junction bases outside the gene matches: 12. Germline-derived CDR1 and CDR2 are SEHNR and FQNEAQ (reference sequence). Written as DNA, the CDR3 is TGTGCCAGCAGACAAACCGGGGAGCGGGAATACAATGAGCAGTTCTTC. Translated: CASRQTGEREYNEQFF.

The rearrangement joins TRBV7-6 to TRBJ1-4; D not certain. V was trimmed by 2 bases and J by 3 bases, leaving 10 bases between them. The CDR3 has 15 amino acids. Germline V CDR1 and CDR2: SGHVS, FNYEAQ. The CDR3 reads CASSLSRVPNEKLFF. The CDR3 DNA reads TGTGCCAGCAGCTTAAGTAGGGTCCCTAATGAAAAACTGTTTTTT.

This clonotype occurred many times. This sequence joins TRBV20-1 and TRBJ2-5; no clear D. V lost 2 bases and J 8 bases, leaving 9 bases between the germline ends. Germline V lookup: CDR1 DFQATT, CDR2 SNEGSKA (reference sequence). The CDR3 is 11 amino acids. CDR3 in amino acids: CSARPGPTQYF. The CDR3 DNA follows: TGCAGTGCTAGACCGGGCCCAACCCAGTACTTC.

This clonotype has just a few counts. The chain couples TRBV4-3 to TRBJ1-1; D is unresolved. This CDR3 region has 23 residues. V dropped 2 bases and J dropped 2 bases, with 36 bases sitting between them. Looked up from germline, CDR1 is LGHNA and CDR2 is YSLEER. The CDR3 DNA sequence: TGCGCCAGCAGCCAAAGGGTGATGACCGTCTCCCGCTTGCTTGGCATTTTTAACACTGAAGCTTTCTTT. This codes for CASSQRVMTVSRLLGIFNTEAFF.

The rearrangement joins TRBV27 to TRBJ2-1, with TRBD2 matching 7 bases. CDR3 length: 15 residues. V lost 3 bases to trimming and J lost 6 bases; unmatched junction nucleotides: 8. The germline V gene has CDR1 MNHEY and CDR2 SMNVEV (reference sequence). CDR3 sequence (DNA): TGTGCCAGCAGTTTGTTACTAGCGAGTGGCAATGAGCAGTTCTTC. Amino acid sequence: CASSLLLASGNEQFF.

This clonotype was detected a few times. The chain joins TRBV29-1 to TRBJ2-2; D might be TRBD1 (5 bases). CDR1 is SQVTM, CDR2 ANQGSEA, per germline. CDR3 length: 13 amino acids. Trimming removed 4 bases from V and 4 bases from J, with 10 bases in between. The CDR3 nucleotides read TGCAGCGTTGTGCAGGGATCCACCGGGGAGCTGTTTTTT. Protein sequence: CSVVQGSTGELFF.

The V call is TRBV6-1, the J call TRBJ2-1; possibly TRBD1 or TRBD2 for D (7 bases each). V was pared by 11 bases and J by 5 bases, with 19 bases between. The V gene's germline CDR1 is MNHNS and CDR2 SASEGT. CDR3 length: 14 amino acids. Written as DNA, the CDR3 is TGTGCCGGGGCAGGGGGAGGGCTCAACAATGAGCAGTTCTTC. Translated: CAGAGGGLNNEQFF.

V usage is TRBV20-1 and J usage is TRBJ2-7; D gene ambiguous. Germline CDR1 reads DFQATT; CDR2 reads SNEGSKA (reference sequence). The V end was cut by 5 bases, the J end by 3 bases, with 11 bases between. This CDR3 spans 12 amino acids. The CDR3 loop is CSAVALGYEQYF. In DNA, the CDR3 is TGCAGTGCTGTAGCATTAGGCTACGAGCAGTACTTC.

In its sample, this clonotype was seen many times. The rearrangement links TRBV15 to TRBJ2-7, with a tentative D call TRBD2 (5 bases). V gave up 6 bases and J gave up 5 bases, with 14 bases separating them. From germline, CDR1 is LNHNV and CDR2 YYDKDF (reference sequence). The CDR3 is made up of 13 amino acids. The CDR3 loop is CATSGESWDEQYF. CDR3 DNA sequence: TGTGCCACCAGTGGGGAGTCTTGGGACGAGCAGTACTTC.